The 9 T cell receptor beta chains in this list originate from one sample, sequenced in a study of monozygotic twins with cystic fibrosis. The protocol was immunoSEQ multiplex PCR, while the TCRdb copy is restricted to in-frame clones and leaves out a portion. Of about 17,000 clones in the sample, around 96% are singletons; the top ten hold roughly 0.62%. The sequenced material came from blood. These receptors came from a girl aged 2-10 years with cystic fibrosis.

The chain joins TRBV5-6 to TRBJ2-1, with 9 bases fitting TRBD1. Germline V gives CDR1 SGHDT, CDR2 YYEEEE. The junction had 6 bases not matched to a gene; V was cut back by 4 bases and J by 7 bases. This CDR3 has 14 residues. For the CDR3, the DNA is TGTGCCAGCAGCCTCCGGGACAGGGAAAATGAGCAGTTCTTC. Residues: CASSLRDRENEQFF.

The rearrangement joins TRBV6-5 to TRBJ2-7; TRBD1 aligns across 9 bases. Germline lookup yields CDR1 MNHEY and CDR2 SVGAGI. Trimming removed 2 bases from V and 5 bases from J; junction bases left unmatched: 7. The CDR3 length is 15 residues. The CDR3 DNA is TGTGCCAGCAGTTACACCGGGACAGGGATGGACGAGCAGTACTTC. Its protein product is CASSYTGTGMDEQYF.

This sequence joins TRBV7-9 and TRBJ2-4; perhaps TRBD1 as D (6 bases). CDR3 length equals 16 residues. Germline CDR1 SEHNR, CDR2 FQNEAQ (reference sequence). Trimming removed 4 bases at V and 1 base at J, with 14 bases between. This CDR3 is CASSSKGDWAKNIQYF. CDR3 DNA: TGTGCCAGCAGCTCAAAGGGGGATTGGGCCAAAAACATTCAGTACTTC.

The chain links TRBV20-1 to TRBJ2-5; D is undetermined. The CDR3 sequence is 11 residues long. Germline lookup yields CDR1 DFQATT and CDR2 SNEGSKA (reference sequence). Trimming took 2 bases from V and 5 from J, leaving 6 bases between them. CDR3 DNA: TGCAGTGCTAGACCTGTGGAGACCCAGTACTTC. As protein: CSARPVETQYF.

V gene TRBV18 combines with J gene TRBJ2-7, with D unclear. The CDR3 loop spans 15 amino acids. CDR1 KGHSH and CDR2 LQKENI come from the germline V gene. Trimming removed 0 bases from V and 0 bases from J, with 9 bases in between. CDR3 sequence reads: CASSPPGWNSYEQYF. CDR3 nucleotides: TGTGCCAGCTCACCACCCGGTTGGAACTCCTACGAGCAGTACTTC.

V and J are TRBV15 and TRBJ1-4; D gene uncertain. Germline CDR1 LNHNV, CDR2 YYDKDF (reference sequence). This CDR3 has 15 amino acids. V dropped 6 bases and J dropped 2 bases, with 13 bases sitting between them. CDR3 sequence: CATSSPGRTNEKLFF. As DNA, the CDR3 is TGTGCCACCAGTTCCCCGGGCAGGACTAATGAAAAACTGTTTTTT.

This chain connects TRBV18 to TRBJ2-5, with unresolved D. The CDR3 spans 16 residues. The V end lost 5 bases, the J end lost 2 bases, and 18 bases lay between the germline ends. Germline V gives CDR1 KGHSH, CDR2 LQKENI. The CDR3 DNA sequence: TGTGCCAGCTCAGCGACCAGTACCCCATTACAAGAGACCCAGTACTTC. Protein: CASSATSTPLQETQYF.

The chain couples TRBV4-3 to TRBJ2-1, with D perhaps TRBD1 (5 bases). Germline values: CDR1 LGHNA, CDR2 YSLEER. Trimming took 2 bases from V and 1 from J, leaving 12 bases between them. The length of the CDR3 is 16 residues. CDR3 nucleotides: TGCGCCAGCAGCCAAAGTATCAGGGCATCCTACAATGAGCAGTTCTTC. It yields the protein CASSQSIRASYNEQFF.

This clone has a single count. The CDR3 protein is CASSEATGGPTSYEQYF. The CDR3 DNA is TGTGCCAGCAGTGAAGCAACAGGGGGCCCCACAAGCTACGAGCAGTACTTC. The rearrangement joins TRBV6-1 to TRBJ2-7, with 9 bases aligning to TRBD1. Germline V lookup: CDR1 MNHNS, CDR2 SASEGT. The CDR3 is 17 residues long. The ends lost 0 bases at V and 3 bases at J; junction bases unmatched: 9.